This TCR beta chain was documented in a study of blood T cell repertoires in COVID-19. V was clipped by 3 bases and J by 4 bases, with 13 bases between them. Germline CDR1 SGHAT, CDR2 FQNNGV. The CDR3 sequence is 15 residues long. The method was immunoSEQ multiplex PCR; TCRdb's version includes in-frame clones alone and lacks a portion of them. The sample yields about 270,000 clones, 88% seen once. Participants came from some 23 US areas, aged about 18 to 89 years. This TCR was sampled from a woman between 50 and 59 years old who had recovered from COVID-19. Sequencing was done on a sample of PBMCs or T cells enriched from blood (not recorded which). J is TRBJ2-1 and V is TRBV11-2, with a weak D call TRBD1 (7 bases). The CDR3 reads CASSFEGAGYNEQFF. The CDR3 coding sequence is TGTGCCAGCAGCTTTGAGGGGGCGGGATACAATGAGCAGTTCTTC.